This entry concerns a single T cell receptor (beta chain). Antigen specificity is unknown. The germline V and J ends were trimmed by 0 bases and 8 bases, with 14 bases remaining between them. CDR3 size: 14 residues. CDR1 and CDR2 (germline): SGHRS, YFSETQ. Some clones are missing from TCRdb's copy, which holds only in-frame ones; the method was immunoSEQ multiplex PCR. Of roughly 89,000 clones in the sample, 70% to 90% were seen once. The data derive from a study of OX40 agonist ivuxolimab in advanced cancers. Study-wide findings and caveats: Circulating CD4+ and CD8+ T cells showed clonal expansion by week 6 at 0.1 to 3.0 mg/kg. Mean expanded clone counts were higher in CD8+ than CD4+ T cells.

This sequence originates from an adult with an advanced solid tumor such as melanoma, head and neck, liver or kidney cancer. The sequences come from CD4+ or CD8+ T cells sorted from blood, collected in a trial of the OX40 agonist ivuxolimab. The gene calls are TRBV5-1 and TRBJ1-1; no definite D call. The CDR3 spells CASSLGPVSTEAFF. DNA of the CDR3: TGCGCCAGCAGCTTGGGTCCGGTATCGACGGAAGCTTTCTTT.